Here is one TCR beta chain with its context. Its antigen is unknown. No much larger clonotype is one base removed from it; base qualities were not supplied. Selection of patients required sufficient residual fresh-frozen tumor tissue and over two years of available survival data. Molecular status otherwise varied across the glioblastoma patients, but none of them carried an isocitrate dehydrogenase mutation. PBMC were collected before vaccination, two weeks after the third vaccination, and at tumor progression if progression occurred. The Qiagen DNeasy Blood extraction Kit was used for extraction of genomic DNA. V is pruned by 0 bases and J by 5 bases, leaving 12 bases of the junction without a gene match. The CDR3 covers 18 residues, taking in both the cysteine and the phenylalanine. Only the CDR3 DNA is retained, 54 bases long and in frame from the first base. The germline V gene gives CDR1 as MGHRA and CDR2 as YSYEKL.

The entry originates in a study of glioma-infiltrating T cells after dendritic cell vaccination (dated by TCRdb to between 2015 and 2016). Turning to the overall study: Of the roughly 15 glioblastoma patients in the cohort, all drawn from Phase I and II dendritic cell vaccination trials, 9 were newly diagnosed and 6 had recurrent disease. Between the early 2000s and the early 2010s, the patients were given dendritic cell vaccination pulsed with autologous tumor lysate. To make the vaccine, monocyte-derived dendritic cells were cultured for approximately 7 days with IL-4 and GM-CSF and then pulsed overnight with autologous tumor lysate. Each patient got three intradermal injections of the dendritic cell vaccine, spaced at biweekly intervals, in the arm below the axilla. Tumor-infiltrating lymphocyte content was quantified and tumor and blood repertoires were compared in dendritic cell-vaccinated glioblastoma patients by deep sequencing of TCR beta CDR3 regions. TCR sequencing metrics, including TIL content and tumor-blood repertoire overlap, were correlated with survival after dendritic cell vaccination.

Points the paper makes about the study in general: Higher estimated pretreatment TIL content predicted longer time to progression and overall survival after dendritic cell vaccination. No direct relationship between TCR clonality and survival was found, suggesting that a diverse polyclonal response may matter. The TCR overlap response model with three groups was called speculative and said to need prospective validation. The cohort was small and heterogeneous, few patients had complete blood and tumor sets, and even fewer had initial-recurrent tumor pairs.

TCRB CDR3 regions were amplified from around 2.1 ug genomic DNA, or all available DNA if less, using the immunoSEQ assay. For multiplex PCR, 60 forward primers for TCR V beta segments and 13 reverse primers for J beta segments were used. Synthetic control templates were spiked into each sample at limiting dilution to estimate reads per starting template. The Illumina HiSeq System generated sequencing reads of 87 bp. The authors processed their data as follows. PCR and sequencing errors were removed by a nearest neighbor algorithm that merged closely related sequences. TCR overlap was measured as the percentage of unique tumor TCR beta sequences also present in the same patient's peripheral blood. This immuneACCESS table, as held by TCRdb, lists in-frame sequences with V and J called but not all clones. Of the missing ones, under half trace to an unresolved V gene in checked studies; the others have no known cause. The DNA gave D and trimming, while V, J and clone size come from that table. In all, the sample holds more than 95,000 clones, and roughly 76% of those were seen once. The ten largest clones capture 10% to 15% of the sample.

This specimen was blood, taken before dendritic cell vaccination. The TCR comes from a human donor with glioblastoma. This chain joins TRBV4-1 to TRBJ2-5, and TRBD2 matches 10 of the central bases. At the DNA level, the sequence is TGCGCCAGCAGCCAAGATCCGGGTAGCGGGGGGATCGGGGAGACCCAGTACTTC. Its protein is CASSQDPGSGGIGETQYF.